Listed below are T cell receptor beta chains from one sample, sequenced in a study of human T cells and chemical hapten exposure. TCRdb called the RACE reads again in MiXCR, with one record for every CDR3 protein. The sample yields under 300,000 distinct CDR3 sequences, roughly 8.9% seen once. The sequenced sample was whole blood, obtained in connection with sensitization to the hapten diphenylcyclopropenone (DPC). The source of these receptors is a woman aged 40-49 years with alopecia areata. Some clones in this sample may be carry-over from other donors' samples. Each CDR3 is given with its conserved first and last residue. D genes are given only for firm matches. Expanded clones get a size class; other rows say once, few or many, or leave the size out.

once TRBD2 TRBJ2-3 TRBV25-1 CASSGGLARLKTDTQYF TGTGCCAGCAGTGGGGGACTAGCGAGACTTAAGACAGATACGCAGTATTTT
few TRBD1 TRBJ1-1 TRBV10-3 CATVGRGQPPNTEAFF TGTGCCACCGTGGGGAGGGGGCAGCCCCCAAACACTGAAGCTTTCTTT
few . TRBJ2-1 TRBV24-1 CAAASWDEQFF TGTGCCGCGGCAAGCTGGGATGAGCAGTTCTTC
few . TRBJ2-3 TRBV20-1 CSATRTGHTDTQYF TGCAGTGCTACTAGAACAGGACACACAGATACGCAGTATTTT
. TRBD2 TRBJ2-1 TRBV9 CASNRAGGPLNEQFF TGTGCCAGCAACCGAGCGGGAGGGCCCCTCAATGAGCAGTTCTTC
many . TRBJ2-7 TRBV29-1 CSAYNGGEQYF TGCAGCGCCTACAATGGGGGGGAGCAGTACTTC
. . TRBJ1-1 TRBV10-3 CAITREGNTEAFF TGTGCCATCACCAGGGAGGGGAACACTGAAGCTTTCTTT
few . TRBJ2-3 TRBV7-2 CASSVRSDTQYF TGTGCCAGCAGCGTCAGGTCAGATACGCAGTATTTT
few TRBD2 TRBJ2-3 TRBV7-2 CASRPWTSGDTDTQYF TGTGCCAGCCGCCCATGGACTAGCGGGGACACAGATACGCAGTATTTT
. . TRBJ1-2 TRBV2 CASTERREGSGYTF TGTGCCAGCACCGAACGACGGGAGGGGAGCGGCTACACCTTC
many TRBD2 TRBJ2-7 TRBV2 CASSEGAAGVREQYF TGTGCCAGCAGTGAAGGGGCAGCGGGAGTACGCGAGCAGTACTTC
. . TRBJ2-7 TRBV18 CASSPAEGHDEQYF TGTGCCAGCTCACCAGCAGAGGGGCACGACGAGCAGTACTTC
few . TRBJ1-6 TRBV14 CASSRDQNSPLHF TGTGCCAGCAGCCGGGACCAAAATTCACCCCTCCACTTT
. . TRBJ2-5 TRBV7-2 CASTRGPGETQNF TGTGCCAGCACCCGCGGCCCGGGAGAGACCCAGAACTTC
. . TRBJ1-5 TRBV28 CASSFLEQHF TGTGCCAGCAGTTTTCTGGAGCAGCATTTT
many . TRBJ1-3 TRBV7-2 CASSRNGAGNTIYF TGTGCCAGCAGCCGCAACGGAGCTGGAAACACCATATATTTT
many . TRBJ1-2 TRBV6-2/TRBV6-3 CASSYAGDTPNYGYTF TGTGCCAGCAGTTACGCCGGGGACACCCCTAACTATGGCTACACCTTC
. . TRBJ1-1 TRBV6-5 CASSSDRRGTEAFF TGTGCCAGCAGCTCCGACCGACGGGGAACTGAAGCTTTCTTT
many TRBD2 TRBJ2-3 TRBV29-1 CSVLAGGLTDTQYF TGCAGCGTTTTAGCGGGAGGACTCACAGATACGCAGTATTTT
few . TRBJ1-1 TRBV30 CAWSPLTEAFF TGTGCCTGGAGCCCGCTCACTGAAGCTTTCTTT
. TRBD2 TRBJ2-7 TRBV5-1 CASSPGLVGRRDEQYF TGCGCCAGCAGCCCCGGACTAGTGGGACGTCGCGACGAGCAGTACTTC
. . TRBJ2-7 TRBV29-1 CSVEVAGFGLEQYF TGCAGCGTTGAAGTTGCCGGCTTTGGACTCGAGCAGTACTTC
. TRBD2 TRBJ2-3 TRBV6-5 CASSSGLAQDTQYF TGTGCCAGCAGCTCAGGACTAGCGCAAGATACGCAGTATTTT
. . TRBJ2-7 TRBV13 CASTSGSGPYEQYF TGTGCCAGCACCTCGGGTTCGGGCCCCTACGAGCAGTACTTC
many TRBD1 TRBJ2-3 TRBV6-1 CASHRDRGTDTQYF TGTGCCAGTCACCGGGACAGGGGAACAGATACGCAGTATTTT
few . TRBJ2-7 TRBV13 CASSPPGPYEQYF TGTGCCAGCAGCCCACCGGGGCCCTACGAGCAGTACTTC
. . TRBJ1-5 TRBV7-2 CASSNGNSNQPQHF TGTGCCAGCAGTAACGGGAATAGCAATCAGCCCCAGCATTTT
many . TRBJ2-2 TRBV7-3 CASSFGAGSRSGELFF TGTGCCAGCAGCTTCGGTGCCGGGAGTCGGTCCGGGGAGCTGTTTTTT
. . TRBJ2-7 TRBV28 CASSPAGTDEQYF TGTGCCAGCAGTCCGGCAGGGACCGACGAGCAGTACTTC